This T cell receptor beta chain appears in the sequencing data of a study of blood T cells in healthy people across ages. Whole-study results and caveats: The donors' CMV status was not determined, possibly confounding changes in expanded clonotypes. With naive T cell percentage, TCR beta diversity showed a strong correlation.

Each donor was a healthy Caucasian individual from Russia, aged about 6 to 95. The authors ran a second PCR of about 6 to 11 cycles using a sample-barcoded 5' primer and a J-beta primer mix. No fewer than 3 million CDR3-containing paired-end reads came from each sample. In TCRdb, the 5' RACE reads were re-called with MiXCR into one record per CDR3 protein. This table has about 810,000 distinct CDR3 sequences, 36% appearing once. On this clonotype itself: No antigen is known for it.

Germline loops: CDR1 DFQATT, CDR2 SNEGSKA (reference sequence). V lost 4 bases, J lost 0 bases, and 13 bases lay in between. The CDR3 is made up of 15 amino acids. Sequencing input: blood. V usage is TRBV20-1 and J usage is TRBJ2-1; D remains unclear. This sequence originates from a man younger than 35 in good health. Here the CDR3 DNA reads TGCAGTGCTACCCGACTCGGAAGCTCCTACAATGAGCAGTTCTTC. As protein: CSATRLGSSYNEQFF.